This TCR beta chain stems from a study of blood T cell repertoires in COVID-19. The data were produced by immunoSEQ multiplex PCR, yet TCRdb's version contains in-frame clones alone and is incomplete. The sample carries over 10,000 clones, 88% recorded once. Per the germline V gene, CDR1 is LNHNV and CDR2 is YYDKDF (reference sequence). The junction had 0 bases not matched to a gene; V was cut back by 5 bases and J by 6 bases. The CDR3 has 14 amino acids. The source material was peripheral blood. The chain joins TRBV15 to TRBJ2-3, with TRBD2 identical over 15 bases. This receptor was obtained from a human donor in a cohort sampled during active COVID-19. The CDR3 DNA follows: TGTGCCACCAGCGGACTAGCGGGGGGGGATACGCAGTATTTT. Its protein is CATSGLAGGDTQYF.